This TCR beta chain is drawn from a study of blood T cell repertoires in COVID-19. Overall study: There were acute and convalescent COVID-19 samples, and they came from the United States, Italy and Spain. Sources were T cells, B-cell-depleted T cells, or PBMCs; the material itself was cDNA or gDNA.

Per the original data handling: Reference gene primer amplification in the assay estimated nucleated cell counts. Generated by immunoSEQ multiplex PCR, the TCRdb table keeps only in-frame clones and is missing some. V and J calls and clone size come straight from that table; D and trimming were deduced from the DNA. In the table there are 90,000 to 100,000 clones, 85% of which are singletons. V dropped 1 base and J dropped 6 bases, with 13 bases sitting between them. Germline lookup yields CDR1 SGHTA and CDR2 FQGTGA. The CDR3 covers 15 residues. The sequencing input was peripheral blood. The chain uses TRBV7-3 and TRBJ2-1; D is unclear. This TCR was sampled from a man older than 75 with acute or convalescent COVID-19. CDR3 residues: CASSLMAAPLNEQFF. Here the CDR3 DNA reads TGTGCCAGCAGCTTAATGGCGGCCCCACTCAATGAGCAGTTCTTC.